These T cell receptor beta chains were read from a single sample in a study of blood T cell repertoires in COVID-19. This table comes from immunoSEQ multiplex PCR, and its TCRdb copy is limited to in-frame clones, with some not included. The table lists 400,000 to 500,000 clones, 86% of them singletons. Sequencing was done on a sample of peripheral blood. The receptors shown here come from a woman between 25 and 40 years old with active or convalescent COVID-19. Each CDR3 is given without its conserved first and last residue. The D gene is left open where the match is weak.

V: TRBV4-2
D: -
J: TRBJ2-3
CDR3: ASSRGGTTDTQY

V: TRBV18
D: -
J: TRBJ1-4
CDR3: ASSDSQDEKLF

V: TRBV15
D: -
J: TRBJ1-1
CDR3: ATSRGDSWGVEAF

V: TRBV30
D: -
J: TRBJ1-2
CDR3: AWRLTPGSGYGYT

V: TRBV30
D: TRBD2
J: TRBJ2-7
CDR3: AWNPSGSYEQY

V: TRBV7-2
D: -
J: TRBJ2-3
CDR3: ASSNTASTDTQY

V: TRBV11-2
D: TRBD2
J: TRBJ2-7
CDR3: ASSSLAGIGEQY

V: TRBV7-6
D: -
J: TRBJ2-7
CDR3: ASGPQQGRHEQY

V: TRBV29-1
D: -
J: TRBJ1-2
CDR3: SVAGIPPHYGYT

V: TRBV6-5
D: -
J: TRBJ1-3
CDR3: ATRTAPSSGNTIY

V: TRBV5-4
D: -
J: TRBJ2-5
CDR3: ASSDPGSQETQY

V: TRBV6-5
D: -
J: TRBJ2-1
CDR3: ASTSWRSSYNEQF

V: TRBV5-4
D: -
J: TRBJ2-1
CDR3: ASSRDRTSYNEQF

V: TRBV6-5
D: TRBD1
J: TRBJ1-1
CDR3: ASSYAGQEAF

V: TRBV6-6
D: -
J: TRBJ2-2
CDR3: ATQGTGELF

V: TRBV19
D: TRBD1
J: TRBJ2-5
CDR3: ASSIAPRGRETQY

V: TRBV29-1
D: -
J: TRBJ1-1
CDR3: SVTGPLSPEAF

V: TRBV11-2
D: -
J: TRBJ2-7
CDR3: ASSLQAGQSSYEQY

V: TRBV29-1
D: TRBD1
J: TRBJ1-2
CDR3: SVVGQGLHGYT

V: TRBV18
D: TRBD1
J: TRBJ1-4
CDR3: ASSPGQGATNEKLF

V: TRBV7-8
D: -
J: TRBJ1-1
CDR3: ASFTAMNTEAF

V: TRBV19
D: TRBD1
J: TRBJ1-2
CDR3: ASSISGQVYGYT

V: TRBV5-5
D: -
J: TRBJ2-1
CDR3: ASSPGLPHEQF

V: TRBV28
D: -
J: TRBJ1-5
CDR3: ASSFLAGVGNQPQH

V: TRBV4-1
D: TRBD1
J: TRBJ1-2
CDR3: ASSPQGEDGYT

V: TRBV3-1/TRBV3-2
D: -
J: TRBJ2-1
CDR3: ASSQDLLSTREQF

V: TRBV19
D: TRBD1
J: TRBJ1-2
CDR3: ASSPDRDGYT

V: TRBV5-8
D: -
J: TRBJ1-1
CDR3: ASSLRLQGVGGNAEAF

V: TRBV7-9
D: -
J: TRBJ2-5
CDR3: ASSFQGETQY

V: TRBV25-1
D: -
J: TRBJ1-2
CDR3: ASSEVGNGYGYT

V: TRBV27
D: TRBD1
J: TRBJ1-3
CDR3: ASSTGGGGNTIY

V: TRBV5-1
D: -
J: TRBJ2-1
CDR3: ASSSDRNEQF

V: TRBV7-6
D: TRBD2
J: TRBJ2-3
CDR3: ASSLLAGSTDTQY

V: TRBV15
D: -
J: TRBJ2-1
CDR3: ATSRALALNNEQF

V: TRBV4-1
D: TRBD1
J: TRBJ1-1
CDR3: ASSRATGIGAAF

V: TRBV3-1/TRBV3-2
D: -
J: TRBJ1-4
CDR3: ASSPDGISFRKLF

V: TRBV6-5
D: -
J: TRBJ1-3
CDR3: ASRDSRSSGNTIY

V: TRBV27
D: -
J: TRBJ1-6
CDR3: ASSVAGSPLH

V: TRBV9
D: TRBD2
J: TRBJ2-5
CDR3: ASSVDVRLAQETQY

V: TRBV2
D: -
J: TRBJ2-7
CDR3: ASRAPGQDVYEQY

V: TRBV5-4
D: TRBD2
J: TRBJ2-1
CDR3: ASSLTGLAGLGEQF

V: TRBV6-5
D: TRBD2
J: TRBJ2-7
CDR3: AIDGGTSGYEQY

V: TRBV18
D: TRBD2
J: TRBJ2-7
CDR3: ASSPGLAGRAYEQY

V: TRBV10-3
D: TRBD2
J: TRBJ2-7
CDR3: AISLAGDEEQY

V: TRBV18
D: -
J: TRBJ2-7
CDR3: ASSPPKRGEIKQY

V: TRBV2
D: TRBD1
J: TRBJ2-2
CDR3: ASSGQGATGELF

V: TRBV2
D: TRBD1
J: TRBJ1-2
CDR3: ASSAGQGRGYT

V: TRBV30
D: -
J: TRBJ1-1
CDR3: AWSPQLNTEAF

V: TRBV12-3/TRBV12-4
D: -
J: TRBJ2-7
CDR3: ASSLVGGYEQY

V: TRBV5-1
D: TRBD1
J: TRBJ1-1
CDR3: ASSLRQGLEAF

V: TRBV12-3/TRBV12-4
D: -
J: TRBJ1-2
CDR3: ASRATENYGYT

V: TRBV19
D: -
J: TRBJ1-3
CDR3: ASSLLQQGSGNTIY

V: TRBV20-1
D: TRBD1
J: TRBJ1-1
CDR3: SASAGGMNTEAF

V: TRBV18
D: -
J: TRBJ2-7
CDR3: ASSPQAGSHNEQY